Below are 27 T cell receptor beta chains sequenced from a single sample in a study of OX40 agonist ivuxolimab in advanced cancers. Here immunoSEQ multiplex PCR was the method, and the copy in TCRdb shows in-frame clones only, minus some. In the table there are 100,000 or so clones, 91% of which are singletons. Sequenced here: CD4+ or CD8+ T cells sorted from blood, sampled in a trial of the OX40 agonist ivuxolimab. These receptors were taken from an adult with an advanced solid tumor such as melanoma, head and neck, liver or kidney cancer.

The V and J genes are TRBV2 and TRBJ2-7, with D tentatively TRBD1 (5 bases). Between the trimmed V and J ends, which lost 2 bases and 6 bases, there was a span of 8 bases. The germline gives CDR1 SNHLY, CDR2 FYNNEI. The length of the CDR3 is 12 residues. CDR3 sequence: CASSEQGLEQYF. The CDR3 DNA is TGTGCCAGCAGTGAACAGGGTCTCGAGCAGTACTTC.

This sequence joins TRBV5-8 and TRBJ1-5; no definite D call. CDR3 length: 14 residues. Germline V lookup: CDR1 SGHTS, CDR2 YDEGEE. V shed 7 bases and J shed 0 bases, with 11 bases lying between them. Here the CDR3 DNA reads TGTGCCAGCGGCAGAGGATATAGCAATCAGCCCCAGCATTTT. This codes for CASGRGYSNQPQHF.

The chain has TRBV5-1 and TRBJ1-1; D call uncertain. The CDR3 length is 14 residues. Germline V gene data show CDR1 as SGHRS and CDR2 as YFSETQ. The ends were cut back, 2 bases at V and 1 base at J, with 9 bases in the middle. DNA for the CDR3: TGCGCCAGCAGCTTCTCCAGAGGGAACACTGAAGCTTTCTTT. Its protein product is CASSFSRGNTEAFF.

The J gene is TRBJ1-2, the V gene TRBV28; D gene uncertain. The CDR3 contains 12 residues. The germline V gene encodes CDR1 MDHEN and CDR2 SYDVKM. Trimming took 4 bases from V and 4 from J, leaving 7 bases between them. The CDR3 sequence is CASSSGPYGYTF. CDR3 nucleotide sequence: TGTGCCAGCAGTTCCGGGCCCTATGGCTACACCTTC.

The CDR3 here is CASSTDKEAFF. In DNA, the CDR3 is TGTGCCAGCAGCACGGACAAGGAAGCTTTCTTT. This chain links TRBV21-1 with TRBJ1-1; the D call in the table, TRBD1, was not verified against the DNA. TRBV21-1 is a pseudogene. The CDR3 consists of 11 residues.

The chain recombines TRBV5-6 with TRBJ2-2; 8 nucleotides agree with TRBD2. With V trimmed by 4 bases and J by 4 bases, 9 bases remained unmatched. This CDR3 region has 16 residues. Germline CDR1 and CDR2: SGHDT and YYEEEE. CDR3 residues: CASSSRLRGGTGELFF. CDR3 coding DNA: TGTGCCAGCAGCAGCCGGTTACGGGGGGGCACCGGGGAGCTGTTTTTT.

The rearrangement links TRBV7-9 to TRBJ2-1; D gene ambiguous. Germline CDR1 is SEHNR and CDR2 is FQNEAQ (reference sequence). This CDR3 has 12 amino acids. V lost 7 bases and J 5 bases, leaving 9 bases between the germline ends. In nucleotides, the CDR3 is TGTGCCAGCATCCCCCAGAACAATGAGCAGTTCTTC. Its protein product is CASIPQNNEQFF.

The V gene is TRBV18, the J gene TRBJ2-5, with 11 bases identical to TRBD1. V shed 5 bases and J 5 bases; nucleotides not matched to a gene: 7. The CDR3 runs to 15 residues. Germline values: CDR1 KGHSH, CDR2 LQKENI. The CDR3 nucleotides are TGTGCCAGCTCAACCCCGGACAGGGGGCGGGAGACCCAGTACTTC. Protein sequence: CASSTPDRGRETQYF. The full variable domain, rest sourced from reference TRBV18 and TRBJ2-5, is NAGVMQNPRHLVRRRGQEARLRCSPMKGHSHVYWYRQLPEEGLKFMVYLQKENIIDESGMPKERFSAEFPKEGPSILRIQQVVRGDSAAYFCASSTPDRGRETQYFGPGTRLLVL.

This clone was observed a handful of times. V gene TRBV29-1 combines with J gene TRBJ2-3; TRBD2 agrees at 8 bases. Per germline, CDR1 SQVTM and CDR2 ANQGSEA. The V and J ends lost 2 bases and 3 bases, in that order; junction bases with no gene match: 1. CDR3 length: 13 residues. CDR3 in amino acids: CSVESGGTDTQYF. The CDR3, as DNA: TGCAGCGTTGAATCGGGGGGGACAGATACGCAGTATTTT.

V gene TRBV18 combines with J gene TRBJ1-4; D is unclear. The CDR3 sequence is 14 residues long. Trimming left V 6 bases short and J 4 bases short, with 12 bases between. Germline V gene data show CDR1 as KGHSH and CDR2 as LQKENI. The DNA for the CDR3 is TGTGCCAGCTCCCCGAGGGATAATAATGAAAAACTGTTTTTT. Residues: CASSPRDNNEKLFF.

The genes are TRBV19 and TRBJ1-5; possible D gene TRBD1, 5 bases. CDR3 length equals 15 residues. Trimming took 3 bases from V and 2 from J, leaving 11 bases between them. CDR1 and CDR2 from the germline V gene are LNHDA and SQIVND (reference sequence). This CDR3 is CASSISLGGNQPQHF. DNA of the CDR3: TGTGCCAGTAGTATCTCCCTGGGGGGCAATCAGCCCCAGCATTTT.

CDR3 nucleotides: TGTGCCAGCTCACCGGGACAGGGGGCGTACACTGAAGCTTTCTTT. It yields the protein CASSPGQGAYTEAFF. This chain joins TRBV18 and TRBJ1-1, with 12 bases that match TRBD1. Losses at the gene ends were 3 bases for V and 3 bases for J; bases not matched to a gene: 2. Germline V gene lookup returns CDR1 KGHSH and CDR2 LQKENI. The CDR3 is made up of 15 amino acids. Together with reference TRBV18 and TRBJ1-1, the CDR3 gives the full variable domain: NAGVMQNPRHLVRRRGQEARLRCSPMKGHSHVYWYRQLPEEGLKFMVYLQKENIIDESGMPKERFSAEFPKEGPSILRIQQVVRGDSAAYFCASSPGQGAYTEAFFGQGTRLTVV.

The gene calls are TRBV5-1 and TRBJ2-1; either TRBD1 or TRBD2 may fit D (6 bases each). V gave up 7 bases and J gave up 5 bases, with 10 bases separating them. CDR3 length: 12 residues. Germline V gives CDR1 SGHRS, CDR2 YFSETQ. CDR3 sequence: CASGGQDNEQFF. The CDR3 coding sequence is TGCGCCAGCGGGGGGCAGGACAATGAGCAGTTCTTC.

The gene calls are TRBV6-1 and TRBJ2-5; 9 bases align to TRBD2. The CDR3 covers 18 residues. Looked up from germline, CDR1 is MNHNS and CDR2 is SASEGT. Losses at the gene ends were 0 bases for V and 4 bases for J; bases not matched to a gene: 12. The DNA of the CDR3 is TGTGCCAGCAGTGAAGCGGTCGCTAGCGGGATCCAACGAGAGACCCAGTACTTC. Translation: CASSEAVASGIQRETQYF.

The sample holds a few counts of this clone. V gene TRBV28 combines with J gene TRBJ2-3; 10 nucleotides line up with TRBD2. V was clipped by 4 bases and J by 1 base; unmatched bases: 2. Germline CDR1 reads MDHEN; CDR2 reads SYDVKM. The CDR3 totals 15 residues. This chain's CDR3 is CASSSGTSGTDTQYF. In DNA form, the CDR3 reads TGTGCCAGCAGTTCCGGGACTAGCGGCACAGATACGCAGTATTTT.

This chain links TRBV6-1 with TRBJ1-1; no clear D gene. V was cut by 5 bases and J by 0 bases, with 4 bases left in between. Germline CDR1 MNHNS, CDR2 SASEGT. The CDR3 covers 12 residues. The CDR3 DNA reads TGTGCCAGCAGTTCAATGAACACTGAAGCTTTCTTT. Its translation: CASSSMNTEAFF.

The chain is built from TRBV5-4 and TRBJ2-1, with a weak D call TRBD2 (6 bases). V was clipped by 4 bases and J by 9 bases, with 17 bases between them. CDR1 and CDR2 (germline): SGHNT, YYREEE (reference sequence). The CDR3 runs 14 residues. CDR3 DNA: TGTGCCAGCAGCGTGCGACTAGTTGGGTTTGAGCAGTTCTTC. Amino acid sequence: CASSVRLVGFEQFF.

The V gene is TRBV12-5, the J gene TRBJ2-7, with D tentatively TRBD2 (5 bases). The length of the CDR3 is 11 residues. Germline V CDR1 and CDR2: LGHNT, FRNRAP. Trimming pared 5 bases from V and 4 bases from J, leaving 6 bases between. CDR3 nucleotide sequence: TGTGCTAGTGGTGGGAGTTACGAGCAGTACTTC. This sequence encodes CASGGSYEQYF.

This rearrangement joins TRBV11-2 to TRBJ1-5, with TRBD1 matching 8 bases. In germline, CDR1 is SGHAT, CDR2 FQNNGV. This CDR3 spans 15 amino acids. Trimming took 5 bases from V and 6 from J; bases not matched to a gene: 9. The CDR3 is CASSRDRSSFQPQHF. In nucleotides, the CDR3 is TGTGCCAGCAGCCGGGACAGGAGTTCTTTTCAGCCCCAGCATTTT. Full variable domain (remainder filled in from reference TRBV11-2 and TRBJ1-5): EAGVAQSPRYKIIEKRQSVAFWCNPISGHATLYWYQQILGQGPKLLIQFQNNGVVDDSQLPKDRFSAERLKGVDSTLKIQPAKLEDSAVYLCASSRDRSSFQPQHFGDGTRLSIL.

V is TRBV11-2 and J is TRBJ2-2; D gene ambiguous. CDR3 size: 12 residues. The V end lost 3 bases, the J end lost 7 bases, and 6 bases lay between the germline ends. Looked up from germline, CDR1 is SGHAT and CDR2 is FQNNGV. The DNA for the CDR3 is TGTGCCAGCAGCTTTTTGGGCGGGGAGCTGTTTTTT. Amino acids: CASSFLGGELFF.

The chain has TRBV28 and TRBJ1-5, with D perhaps TRBD1 (6 bases). This CDR3 has 14 amino acids. Per germline, CDR1 MDHEN and CDR2 SYDVKM. The V and J ends lost 6 bases and 2 bases respectively, with 11 bases between them. The CDR3 DNA is TGTGCCAGCAGATGGGACAATGGCAATCAGCCCCAGCATTTT. As protein: CASRWDNGNQPQHF.

The chain links TRBV5-8 to TRBJ1-4, with TRBD1 matching 12 bases. Trimming cost V 4 bases and J 2 bases; bases outside gene matches: 6. Per germline, CDR1 SGHTS and CDR2 YDEGEE. The CDR3 sequence is 17 residues long. CDR3 DNA sequence: TGTGCCAGCAGCGGGGGACAGGGGGCTCGGACTAATGAAAAACTGTTTTTT. This codes for CASSGGQGARTNEKLFF.

The table lists this clone with a count of one. This chain connects TRBV10-3 to TRBJ2-2; D unclear. The CDR3 has 15 amino acids. Trimming took 0 bases from V and 0 from J, leaving 5 bases between them. The germline V gene has CDR1 ENHRY and CDR2 SYGVKD. The CDR3 protein is CAISESAANTGELFF. In DNA, the CDR3 is TGTGCCATCAGTGAGTCTGCAGCGAACACCGGGGAGCTGTTTTTT.

This clone was seen more than once but under ten times. The V and J genes are TRBV18 and TRBJ1-1, with 7 bases that match TRBD1. Germline loops: CDR1 KGHSH, CDR2 LQKENI. With V trimmed by 4 bases and J by 4 bases, 6 bases remained unmatched. The CDR3 is 14 amino acids. Here the CDR3 DNA reads TGTGCCAGCTCACAAGGACAGGTAGGCACTGAAGCTTTCTTT. It is translated as CASSQGQVGTEAFF. Together with reference TRBV18 and TRBJ1-1, the CDR3 gives the full variable domain: NAGVMQNPRHLVRRRGQEARLRCSPMKGHSHVYWYRQLPEEGLKFMVYLQKENIIDESGMPKERFSAEFPKEGPSILRIQQVVRGDSAAYFCASSQGQVGTEAFFGQGTRLTVV.

This clone occurred once. The V and J genes are TRBV9 and TRBJ1-1, with 9 positions matching TRBD1. The J segment lost 0 bases and the V segment lost 0 bases, leaving 6 bases of the junction unmatched. Germline V gene data show CDR1 as SGDLS and CDR2 as YYNGEE. The CDR3 sequence is 17 residues long. The CDR3 nucleotides are TGTGCCAGCAGCGTAGCAGGACAGGGGCCCTTGAACACTGAAGCTTTCTTT. This sequence encodes CASSVAGQGPLNTEAFF.

The chain is built from TRBV19 and TRBJ2-7, with 7 nucleotides matching TRBD1. CDR1 and CDR2 (germline): LNHDA, SQIVND (reference sequence). The CDR3 sequence is 15 residues long. Trimming at V came to 5 bases and at J to 0 bases, leaving 7 bases not matched to a gene. The DNA of the CDR3 is TGTGCCAGTAGTTTACAGGGGCGCCCCTCCTACGAGCAGTACTTC. This gives the protein CASSLQGRPSYEQYF. The whole variable domain, filled in from reference TRBV19 and TRBJ2-7, reads DGGITQSPKYLFRKEGQNVTLSCEQNLNHDAMYWYRQDPGQGLRLIYYSQIVNDFQKGDIAEGYSVSREKKESFPLTVTSAQKNPTAFYLCASSLQGRPSYEQYFGPGTRLTVT.

The chain joins TRBV5-1 to TRBJ2-2, with TRBD1 matching over 8 bases. With V trimmed by 3 bases and J by 5 bases, 9 bases remained unmatched. Germline CDR1 and CDR2: SGHRS and YFSETQ. The CDR3 is 16 amino acids. The CDR3 loop reads CASSSYRGSQTGELFF. DNA for the CDR3: TGCGCCAGCAGCTCATACAGGGGGTCGCAGACCGGGGAGCTGTTTTTT.